A single T cell receptor beta chain is shown here with its context. Its matching antigen is unknown. In TCRdb, the 5' RACE reads were re-called with MiXCR into one record per CDR3 protein. This sample has some 320,000 distinct CDR3 sequences, with 12% found just once. This entry belongs to a study of identical twins. Study-wide findings and caveats: Not following the same donors, the study drew its conclusions from cross-sectional statistical analysis. Zero-insertion analyses might be partly confounded by invariant T cells like MAIT and iNKT.

These data are also associated with another study on yellow fever vaccine responses in identical twins.

The sequence came from a woman between 18 and 30 years old in good health. Sequenced material: CD8+ T cells sorted from blood.

The CDR3 reads CSARITGEGEQFF. As DNA, the CDR3 is TGCAGTGCTAGGATTACAGGGGAGGGAGAGCAGTTCTTC. The chain joins TRBV20-1 to TRBJ2-1; D assignment may be TRBD1 or TRBD2 (7 bases each). V gave up 3 bases and J gave up 10 bases, with 16 bases separating them. Germline V gene data show CDR1 as DFQATT and CDR2 as SNEGSKA (reference sequence). CDR3 length: 13 amino acids.